A selection of T cell receptor beta chains follows, all from one sample in a study of cytomegalovirus exposure and HLA in healthy donors. Repertoires were generated with immunoSEQ multiplex PCR, while TCRdb's copy carries only in-frame clones and drops some. The sample yields some 130,000 clones, of which the top ten take up roughly 1.7%. Sequencing was performed on PBMCs. The receptors come from a young man in good health and CMV-seronegative. CDR3s include the opening cysteine and the closing phenylalanine or tryptophan. The order of the fields is J gene, D gene, V gene, CDR3 DNA, CDR3 protein. A D gene is named only where the DNA matches it firmly.

>TRBJ2-1|-|TRBV7-3
TGTGCCAGCAGCTTAGGCGGGGTCCCAAGGGGTGAGCAGTTCTTC
CASSLGGVPRGEQFF
>TRBJ2-7|TRBD2|TRBV4-2
TGTGCCAGCACCCAACTAGCGGGAGGTGGAGACGAGCAGTACTTC
CASTQLAGGGDEQYF
>TRBJ2-1|TRBD2|TRBV5-6
TGTGCCAGCAGGATGGGACTAGCGGAGGGGGATGAGCAGTTCTTC
CASRMGLAEGDEQFF
>TRBJ2-7|-|TRBV5-1
TGCGCCAGCAGCTTGGGTGAGGCGAATAGAGAGCAGTACTTC
CASSLGEANREQYF
>TRBJ2-7|-|TRBV5-5
TGTGCCAGCAGCTTGAGACAGAGCAGGTACGAGCAGTACTTC
CASSLRQSRYEQYF
>TRBJ2-7|TRBD1|TRBV29-1
TGCAGCGTCACCGGGACAGCAACTTACGAGCAGTACTTC
CSVTGTATYEQYF
>TRBJ2-1|-|TRBV2
TGTGCCAGCAGTCCCCAAACGGGGGTAAACAATGAGCAGTTCTTC
CASSPQTGVNNEQFF
>TRBJ1-1|TRBD1|TRBV25-1
TGTGCCAGCAGTGAATTGATGGGACAGGGGGATTCGAACACTGAAGCTTTCTTT
CASSELMGQGDSNTEAFF
>TRBJ2-4|-|TRBV28
TGTGCCAGCAGTTTCGGCGGGAACCTAGCCAAAAACATTCAGTACTTC
CASSFGGNLAKNIQYF
>TRBJ1-3|-|TRBV27
TGTGCCAGCAGGGATGGACAGACCTCTGGGGACACCATATATTTT
CASRDGQTSGDTIYF
>TRBJ2-7|-|TRBV27
TGTGCCAGCAGTTTACCAGGGAAACCCACCTACGAGCAGTACTTC
CASSLPGKPTYEQYF
>TRBJ2-2|TRBD1|TRBV27
TGTGCCAGCAGTTTCCAGGACAGGGCCCGATACACCGGGGAGCTGTTTTTT
CASSFQDRARYTGELFF
>TRBJ1-2|TRBD1|TRBV2
TGTGCCAGCAGCCTTATAGACAGGACAGGGAGATTATATGGCTACACCTTC
CASSLIDRTGRLYGYTF
>TRBJ1-3|TRBD1|TRBV9
TGTGCCAGCAGCGTAGGGGGACAGGGAGGAAACACCATATATTTT
CASSVGGQGGNTIYF
>TRBJ1-2|-|TRBV28
TGTGCCAGCCAGGGTCGGGCTAACTATGGCTACACCTTC
CASQGRANYGYTF
>TRBJ2-2|-|TRBV1
TGCACCAGCAGCCAAACCCGACTAGCAGCGAACACCGGGGAGCTGTTTTTT
CTSSQTRLAANTGELFF
>TRBJ2-7|TRBD1|TRBV5-6
TGTGCCAGCAGGAGAACAGGGGTTTTTTACGAGCAGTACTTC
CASRRTGVFYEQYF
>TRBJ2-1|TRBD2|TRBV5-1
TGCGCCAGCAGCTCCGAGCGGGGGGGCTCCAATGAGCAGTTCTTC
CASSSERGGSNEQFF
>TRBJ2-3|TRBD2|TRBV6-1
TGTGCCAGCAGTGAAAGTAGCGGGAGTTGGTATACGCAGTATTTT
CASSESSGSWYTQYF
>TRBJ2-1|-|TRBV6-5
TGTGCCAGCAGTTTCTCAGCGTTTGGCTACAATGAGCAGTTCTTC
CASSFSAFGYNEQFF
>TRBJ2-3|TRBD2|TRBV29-1
TGCAGCGTTGACATGGCGGGGGGCCCAGATACGCAGTATTTT
CSVDMAGGPDTQYF
>TRBJ2-3|TRBD1|TRBV6-4
TGTGCCAGCAGTGACGGGACAGGGGGCAGGTATACGCAGTATTTT
CASSDGTGGRYTQYF
>TRBJ2-3|-|TRBV28
TGTGCCAGCAGTTTGGGCGCCACAGATACGCAGTATTTT
CASSLGATDTQYF
>TRBJ2-2|-|TRBV28
TGTGCCAGCGCCAGCACCGGGGAGCTGTTTTTT
CASASTGELFF
>TRBJ2-7|-|TRBV6-5
TGTGCCAGCAGTCGCGGGACGGAACCCTACGAGCAGTACTTC
CASSRGTEPYEQYF
>TRBJ1-1|-|TRBV11-2
TGTGCCAGCAGCCTGTCGGGAGACACTGAAGCTTTCTTT
CASSLSGDTEAFF
>TRBJ1-5|TRBD1|TRBV19
TGTGCCAGTAGTCTCTGGACAGGTCGGAGCAATCAGCCCCAGCATTTT
CASSLWTGRSNQPQHF
>TRBJ2-5|-|TRBV25-1
TGTGCCAGCAGTGATTCAGGGAAAGAGACCCAGTACTTC
CASSDSGKETQYF
>TRBJ2-1|-|TRBV4-1
TGCGCCAGCAGCCAGGCCGGACAGCCCAATGAGCAGTTCTTC
CASSQAGQPNEQFF
>TRBJ1-2|-|TRBV7-9
TGTGCCAGCAGCGCGGGGGATTATGGCTACACCTTC
CASSAGDYGYTF
>TRBJ2-2|TRBD2|TRBV7-6
TGTGCCAGCGTAAGCGGGAGTGCCGGGGAGCTGTTTTTT
CASVSGSAGELFF
>TRBJ2-7|-|TRBV28
TGTGCCAGCAGTTTTCAGTTTAATAACGAGCAGTACTTC
CASSFQFNNEQYF
>TRBJ2-3|-|TRBV7-9
TGTGCCAGCAGCCCGTTACCTTACAGGGATACTAGCACAGATACGCAGTATTTT
CASSPLPYRDTSTDTQYF
>TRBJ2-3|TRBD2|TRBV19
TGTGCCAGTAGTATTTCTGGAGCTAGCGGGCCGGGCGGGGATACGCAGTATTTT
CASSISGASGPGGDTQYF
>TRBJ2-7|TRBD1|TRBV7-9
TGTGCCAGCCGAGCGGGGACAGGGGCGTACGAGCAGTACTTC
CASRAGTGAYEQYF
>TRBJ1-2|-|TRBV6-6
TGTGCCAGCAGAAGCGACAGCTATGGCTACACCTTC
CASRSDSYGYTF
>TRBJ2-2|-|TRBV19
TGTGCCAGTATCACTAATGTAGTTGGCGGGGAGCTGTTTTTT
CASITNVVGGELFF
>TRBJ1-5|TRBD1|TRBV7-9
TGTGCCAGCAGCGAACCACAGGGGGATGGCAATCAGCCCCAGCATTTT
CASSEPQGDGNQPQHF
>TRBJ1-4|-|TRBV7-9
TGTGCCAGCAGCTCCTCAGATGAAAAACTGTTTTTT
CASSSSDEKLFF
>TRBJ1-4|-|TRBV7-9
TGTGCCAGCAGCCTGCCGGGCGGGGAAAAACTGTTTTTT
CASSLPGGEKLFF
>TRBJ1-4|-|TRBV7-9
TGTGCCAGCAGCCCGGGATTTAATGAAAAACTGTTTTTT
CASSPGFNEKLFF
>TRBJ2-7|TRBD2|TRBV5-6
TGTGCCAGCAGCTTTGGTAGCGGGAGGCTGATCTCCTACGAGCAGTACTTC
CASSFGSGRLISYEQYF